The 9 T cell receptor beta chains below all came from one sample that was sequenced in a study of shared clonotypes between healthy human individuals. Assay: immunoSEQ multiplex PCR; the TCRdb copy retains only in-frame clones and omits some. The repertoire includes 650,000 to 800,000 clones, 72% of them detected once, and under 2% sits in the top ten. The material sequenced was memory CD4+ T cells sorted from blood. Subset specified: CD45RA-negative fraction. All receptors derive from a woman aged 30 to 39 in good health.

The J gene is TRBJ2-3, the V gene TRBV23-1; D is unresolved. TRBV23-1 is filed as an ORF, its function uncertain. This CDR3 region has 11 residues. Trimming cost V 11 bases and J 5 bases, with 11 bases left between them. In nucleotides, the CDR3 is TGCGCCCAACATCGAAAAGATACGCAGTATTTT. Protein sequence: CAQHRKDTQYF.

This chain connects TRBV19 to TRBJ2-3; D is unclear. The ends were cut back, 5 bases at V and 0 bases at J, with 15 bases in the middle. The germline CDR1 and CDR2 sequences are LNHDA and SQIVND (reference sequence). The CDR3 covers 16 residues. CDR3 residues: CASSGWPGASTDTQYF. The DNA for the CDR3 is TGTGCCAGTAGTGGGTGGCCGGGTGCTAGCACAGATACGCAGTATTTT.

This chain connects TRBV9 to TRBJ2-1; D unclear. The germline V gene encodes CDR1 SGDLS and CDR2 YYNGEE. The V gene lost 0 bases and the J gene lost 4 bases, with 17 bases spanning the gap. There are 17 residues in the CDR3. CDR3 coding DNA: TGTGCCAGCAGCGTAGCCTCTGTGGGGTTTAGTTACAATGAGCAGTTCTTC. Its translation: CASSVASVGFSYNEQFF. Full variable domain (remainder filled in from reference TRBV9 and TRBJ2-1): DSGVTQTPKHLITATGQRVTLRCSPRSGDLSVYWYQQSLDQGLQFLIQYYNGEERAKGNILERFSAQQFPDLHSELNLSSLELGDSALYFCASSVASVGFSYNEQFFGPGTRLTVL.

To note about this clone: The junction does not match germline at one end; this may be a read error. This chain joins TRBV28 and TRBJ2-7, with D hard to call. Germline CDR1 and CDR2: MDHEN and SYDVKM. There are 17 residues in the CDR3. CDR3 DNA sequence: TGTGCAAGCAGTTTGGTAAGGCTAAATAGGAGCCGCTACGAGCAGTACTTC. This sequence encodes CASSLVRLNRSRYEQYF.

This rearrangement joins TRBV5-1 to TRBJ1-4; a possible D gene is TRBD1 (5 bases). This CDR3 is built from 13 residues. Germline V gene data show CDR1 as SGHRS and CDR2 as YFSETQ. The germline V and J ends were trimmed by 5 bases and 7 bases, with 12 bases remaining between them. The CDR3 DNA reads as TGCGCCAGCAGAGCTGGGCAGGGTGAAAAACTGTTTTTT. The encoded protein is CASRAGQGEKLFF.

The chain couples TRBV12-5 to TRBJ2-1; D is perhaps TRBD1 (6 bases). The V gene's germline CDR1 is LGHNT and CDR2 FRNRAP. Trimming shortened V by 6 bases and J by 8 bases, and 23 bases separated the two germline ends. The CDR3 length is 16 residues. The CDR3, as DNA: TGTGCTAGTGGCCAAGGTTTGGGACAACTAGGCGATGAGCAGTTCTTC. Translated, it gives CASGQGLGQLGDEQFF.

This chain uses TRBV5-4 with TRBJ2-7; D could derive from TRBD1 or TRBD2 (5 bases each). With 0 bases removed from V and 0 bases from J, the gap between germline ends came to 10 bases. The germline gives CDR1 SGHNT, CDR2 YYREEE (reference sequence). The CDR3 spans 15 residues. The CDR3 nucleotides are TGTGCCAGCAGCTTGGGGGGGTTACTCTCCTACGAGCAGTACTTC. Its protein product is CASSLGGLLSYEQYF.

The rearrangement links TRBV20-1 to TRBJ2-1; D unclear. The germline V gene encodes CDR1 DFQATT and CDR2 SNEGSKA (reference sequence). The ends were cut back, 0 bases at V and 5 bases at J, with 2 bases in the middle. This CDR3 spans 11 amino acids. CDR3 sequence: CSARDDNEQFF. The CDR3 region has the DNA TGCAGTGCTAGAGACGACAATGAGCAGTTCTTC.

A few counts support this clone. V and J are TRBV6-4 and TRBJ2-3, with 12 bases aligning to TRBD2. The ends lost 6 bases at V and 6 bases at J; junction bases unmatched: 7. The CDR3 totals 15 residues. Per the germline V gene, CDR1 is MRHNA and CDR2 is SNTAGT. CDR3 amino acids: CASRPSGRASDTQYF. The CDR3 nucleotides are TGTGCCAGCAGACCTAGCGGGAGGGCCTCCGATACGCAGTATTTT.